The 19 T cell receptor beta chains presented below share a single source sample, sequenced in a study of OX40 agonist ivuxolimab in advanced cancers. Data came from immunoSEQ multiplex PCR; TCRdb stores just in-frame clones and leaves some out. The sample includes some 16,000 clones, 77% of them seen just once. The sample was CD4+ or CD8+ T cells sorted from blood, taken in a trial of the OX40 agonist ivuxolimab. The receptors come from an adult with an advanced solid tumor such as melanoma, head and neck, liver or kidney cancer.

The J gene is TRBJ2-5, the V gene TRBV18; tentatively, D is TRBD1 (6 bases). The CDR3 extends over 15 amino acids. Germline lookup yields CDR1 KGHSH and CDR2 LQKENI. Trimming stripped 3 bases from V and 5 bases from J, with 16 bases between. The CDR3 nucleotides read TGTGCCAGCTCACCGACTACAGGGATGGAGGAGACCCAGTACTTC. It translates to CASSPTTGMEETQYF.

This sequence joins TRBV4-2 and TRBJ1-1, with 7 nucleotides matching TRBD1. The CDR3 contains 17 residues. CDR1 and CDR2 from the germline V gene are LGHNA and YNFKEQ. V lost 1 base to trimming and J lost 0 bases; unmatched junction nucleotides: 8. The CDR3 sequence is CASSQGDWTGLNTEAFF. The CDR3 DNA sequence: TGTGCCAGCAGCCAAGGGGACTGGACAGGCCTGAACACTGAAGCTTTCTTT.

This clone was seen once. V is TRBV4-2 and J is TRBJ1-1; 11 bases line up with TRBD1. The junction had 4 bases not matched to a gene; V was cut back by 0 bases and J by 1 base. Looked up from germline, CDR1 is LGHNA and CDR2 is YNFKEQ. The CDR3 has 17 residues. The CDR3 sequence is CASSQDLDRGPNTEAFF. DNA for the CDR3: TGTGCCAGCAGCCAAGATCTGGACAGGGGGCCGAACACTGAAGCTTTCTTT.

CDR3 amino acids: CASSYHSGAVKTEAFF. CDR3 DNA: TGTGCCAGCAGTTACCATTCAGGGGCCGTTAAGACTGAAGCTTTCTTT. The chain employs TRBV6-5 and TRBJ1-1, with D possibly matching TRBD1 (6 bases). The germline V gene encodes CDR1 MNHEY and CDR2 SVGAGI. The CDR3 spans 16 residues. Trimming left V 2 bases short and J 5 bases short, with 18 bases between.

This chain links TRBV4-1 with TRBJ1-2; D is unclear. Germline lookup yields CDR1 MGHRA and CDR2 YSYEKL. Trimming stripped 1 base from V and 3 bases from J, with 9 bases between. The CDR3 loop spans 14 amino acids. The CDR3 DNA follows: TGCGCCAGCAGCCAAGCGTCGGGTTACTATGGCTACACCTTC. Protein: CASSQASGYYGYTF.

The chain recombines TRBV11-2 with TRBJ1-4; the D is unclear. Trimming took off 1 base at V and 0 bases at J, with 6 bases between the two ends. CDR3 length: 15 amino acids. From germline, CDR1 is SGHAT and CDR2 FQNNGV. The CDR3, as DNA: TGTGCCAGCAGCTTAGTATGGGCAACTAATGAAAAACTGTTTTTT. It specifies CASSLVWATNEKLFF.

CDR3 DNA sequence: TGTGCCAGCAGCTGGGTGGGGGCCTACGAGCAGTACTTC. Its protein product is CASSWVGAYEQYF. The chain employs TRBV5-6 and TRBJ2-7; D is possibly TRBD1 or TRBD2 (5 bases each). The CDR3 is made up of 13 amino acids. Trimming pared 3 bases from V and 2 bases from J, leaving 9 bases between. Germline CDR1 SGHDT, CDR2 YYEEEE.

V and J are TRBV13 and TRBJ2-3; 9 positions agree with TRBD2. With V trimmed by 4 bases and J by 2 bases, 7 bases remained unmatched. There are 16 residues in the CDR3. The germline V gene encodes CDR1 PRHDT and CDR2 FYEKMQ (reference sequence). DNA for the CDR3: TGTGCCAGCAGCTCCTCGACTAGCGGACACACAGATACGCAGTATTTT. Translating it yields CASSSSTSGHTDTQYF.

The V gene is TRBV19, the J gene TRBJ2-1; TRBD2 might be the D (5 bases). In germline, CDR1 is LNHDA, CDR2 SQIVND (reference sequence). The length of the CDR3 is 13 residues. The germline V and J ends were trimmed by 1 base and 8 bases, with 9 bases remaining between them. CDR3: CASSIVARHEQFF. The DNA of the CDR3 is TGTGCCAGTAGTATAGTAGCGAGGCATGAGCAGTTCTTC.

V and J are TRBV7-2 and TRBJ2-5; TRBD2 matches at 8 bases. Germline V gives CDR1 SGHTA, CDR2 FQGNSA. The CDR3 runs to 16 residues. V lost 4 bases to trimming and J lost 5 bases; unmatched junction nucleotides: 12. CDR3 amino acids: CASSSPVAGGRETQYF. The DNA for the CDR3 is TGTGCCAGCAGCTCCCCCGTGGCGGGGGGTCGGGAGACCCAGTACTTC.

This clone has just a few counts. This chain links TRBV19 with TRBJ2-4; 10 bases are shared with TRBD1. J lost 1 base, V lost 0 bases, and 12 bases had no gene match. The CDR3 is made up of 20 amino acids. Germline-derived CDR1 and CDR2 are LNHDA and SQIVND (reference sequence). CDR3: CASSIDQTGGIWRAKNIQYF. DNA for the CDR3: TGTGCCAGTAGTATAGACCAGACAGGGGGCATCTGGAGGGCCAAAAACATTCAGTACTTC. Complete variable domain (other parts from reference TRBV19 and TRBJ2-4): DGGITQSPKYLFRKEGQNVTLSCEQNLNHDAMYWYRQDPGQGLRLIYYSQIVNDFQKGDIAEGYSVSREKKESFPLTVTSAQKNPTAFYLCASSIDQTGGIWRAKNIQYFGAGTRLSVL.

The rearrangement joins TRBV19 to TRBJ2-7; 7 bases match TRBD2. The CDR3 loop spans 14 amino acids. The germline CDR1 and CDR2 sequences are LNHDA and SQIVND (reference sequence). V lost 2 bases, J lost 5 bases, and 6 bases stayed unmatched. The CDR3 is CASSIRGGGDEQYF. CDR3 coding DNA: TGTGCCAGTAGTATACGCGGGGGAGGCGACGAGCAGTACTTC.

CDR3 region: CASSVGVLGQSAEAFF. DNA for the CDR3: TGTGCCAGCAGCGTAGGGGTTCTGGGACAATCCGCTGAAGCTTTCTTT. V usage is TRBV9 and J usage is TRBJ1-1, with TRBD1 as a possible D gene (6 bases). Germline CDR1 and CDR2: SGDLS and YYNGEE. V gave up 0 bases and J gave up 6 bases, with 18 bases separating them. The CDR3 is 16 amino acids.

The gene calls are TRBV10-3 and TRBJ1-5; 8 bases fit TRBD1. The germline V gene has CDR1 ENHRY and CDR2 SYGVKD. Trimming cost V 10 bases and J 2 bases; bases outside gene matches: 7. This CDR3 region has 14 residues. The chain's CDR3 is CASRDRMGNQPQHF. CDR3 nucleotide sequence: TGTGCCAGCAGGGACAGGATGGGCAATCAGCCCCAGCATTTT.

The chain has TRBV27 and TRBJ2-1; 7 bases align to TRBD2. V was clipped by 2 bases and J by 0 bases; unmatched bases: 4. This CDR3 has 16 amino acids. In germline, CDR1 is MNHEY, CDR2 SMNVEV (reference sequence). The CDR3 DNA is TGTGCCAGCAGTTTAAAGCGGGGAGGCTCCTACAATGAGCAGTTCTTC. It encodes CASSLKRGGSYNEQFF.

The sample holds a few counts of this clone. The J gene is TRBJ2-7, the V gene TRBV4-1; D may be TRBD1 (5 bases). V gave up 4 bases and J gave up 4 bases, with 5 bases separating them. Looked up from germline, CDR1 is MGHRA and CDR2 is YSYEKL. CDR3 size: 11 residues. CDR3 loop: CASSPGYEQYF. The CDR3 DNA reads TGCGCCAGCAGCCCAGGGTACGAGCAGTACTTC.

DNA for the CDR3: TGTGCCAGCAGCTTGGCAACTAGGGGAGAAGAGACCCAGTACTTC. It translates to CASSLATRGEETQYF. The genes are TRBV7-6 and TRBJ2-5, with D perhaps given as TRBD1 or TRBD2 (5 bases each). In germline, CDR1 is SGHVS, CDR2 FNYEAQ. The CDR3 is 15 amino acids. Trimming stripped 3 bases from V and 3 bases from J, with 14 bases between. Looking up the rest from reference TRBV7-6 and TRBJ2-5 gives the full variable domain: GAGVSQSPRYKVTKRGQDVALRCDPISGHVSLYWYRQALGQGPEFLTYFNYEAQQDKSGLPNDRFSAERPEGSISTLTIQRTEQRDSAMYRCASSLATRGEETQYFGPGTRLLVL.

This clone was seen only once. The chain links TRBV15 to TRBJ1-4; D gene ambiguous. The germline V gene encodes CDR1 LNHNV and CDR2 YYDKDF (reference sequence). Trimming pared 3 bases from V and 8 bases from J, leaving 13 bases between. This CDR3 has 14 amino acids. The CDR3 coding sequence is TGTGCCACCAGCAGGCCCGGTTTGCTAGAAAAACTGTTTTTT. Translating gives CATSRPGLLEKLFF.

The chain links TRBV9 to TRBJ2-7, with 8 nucleotides matching TRBD1. This CDR3 has 14 amino acids. Germline trimming cut 2 bases from V and 6 bases from J; bases unmatched to any gene: 7. Germline lookup yields CDR1 SGDLS and CDR2 YYNGEE. CDR3 in amino acids: CASSVVGTGGEQYF. The CDR3 nucleotides are TGTGCCAGCAGCGTGGTCGGGACAGGCGGCGAGCAGTACTTC.